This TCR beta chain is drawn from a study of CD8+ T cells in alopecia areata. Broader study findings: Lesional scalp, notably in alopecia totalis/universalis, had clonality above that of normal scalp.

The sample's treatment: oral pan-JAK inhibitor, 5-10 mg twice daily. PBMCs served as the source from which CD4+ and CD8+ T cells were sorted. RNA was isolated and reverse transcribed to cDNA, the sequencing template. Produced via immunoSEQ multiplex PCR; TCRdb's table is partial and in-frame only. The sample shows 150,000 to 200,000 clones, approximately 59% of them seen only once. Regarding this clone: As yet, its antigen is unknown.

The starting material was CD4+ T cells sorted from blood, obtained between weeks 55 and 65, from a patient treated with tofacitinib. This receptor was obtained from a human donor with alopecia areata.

Written as DNA, the CDR3 is TGCGCCAGCACACAAATCGGGACAGGGGCCGACGAGCAGTACTTC. Translation: CASTQIGTGADEQYF. V and J are TRBV5-1 and TRBJ2-7, with TRBD1 identical over 10 bases. The V and J ends lost 6 bases and 5 bases, in that order; junction bases with no gene match: 11. The CDR3 runs to 15 residues. Germline CDR1 reads SGHRS; CDR2 reads YFSETQ.